The present T cell receptor beta chain was sequenced within a study of identical twins (dated by TCRdb to between 2015 and 2016). Context from the whole study: To test whether fetal clonotypes persist, the study used deep sequencing on TCR alpha and beta repertoires from monozygotic twins, unrelated adults of various ages, and cord blood. To rule out contamination, replicate twin experiments were performed at different times with different library preparation protocols. Points the paper makes about the study in general: Fewer insertions were carried by abundant cord blood beta clonotypes, a similar but weaker trend appeared in young adult naive repertoires, and no such trend appeared in memory repertoires. Out-of-frame TCR alpha sharing in monozygotic twins was systematically underestimated by recombination models, whereas sharing between unrelated individuals was in agreement with the recombination models. Excess twin sharing in beta out-of-frame sequences was weaker because fewer shared sequences lowered the signal-to-noise ratio. Because the same donors could not be followed over many years, the conclusions depended on cross-sectional statistical analysis. Compared with coincidental sharing between unrelated individuals, out-of-frame TCR alpha sequences shared between twins had an excess of sequences with low generation probability. Invariant T cells such as MAIT and iNKT could partly confound zero-insertion analyses, though diverse VJ usage argued against this for most clonotypes.

In regard to this clonotype: No cognate antigen has been identified for it. Base qualities are not recorded, but no much larger clone differs from it by a single base.

Library preparation used 5' RACE. These reads were obtained on an Illumina HiSeq 2000. Template switching added a universal primer binding site, and the final cDNA carried a unique molecular identifier that allowed TCR cDNA molecules to be counted accurately. Specific primers in the conserved constant-segment region were used to synthesize first-strand cDNA for TCR alpha and beta chains. Each cDNA library was double barcoded, with a SMART-Mk sample barcode plus Illumina barcodes, to control for contamination. TruSeq adapter sequences, together with Illumina sample barcodes, were added in two successive PCR steps. The TCR alpha and beta cDNA libraries were sequenced on the Illumina HiSeq platform using custom primers. The paper's processing steps were these. MiGEC was used to process raw reads and extract unique molecular identifiers, and MiXCR was used to find CDR3 positions. For each individual, recombination models were inferred using an EM algorithm with the repgenHMM and IGoR tools. Shared clonotype analysis was performed with the tcR package in R, normalizing sharing by the product of cloneset sizes. Out-of-frame nonproductive sequences were analyzed to study raw recombination free of thymic and clonal selection effects. The public reads were reanalyzed by TCRdb: fastp trimming at Q25, MiXCR alignment, in-frame beta chains only. When rows share a CDR3 protein, they turn into one entry using the most common DNA and genes. What appears here as the V and J calls and clone size reflects TCRdb's work, not the paper's. Across this sample there are around 490,000 distinct CDR3 sequences, with around 22% seen only once. Clones ranked in the top ten supply around 0.47% of the sample.

Only healthy Caucasian donors were included. Three pairs of female monozygotic twins, all aged roughly 18 to 29 years, were included in the twin cohort. Positive isolation kits from Invitrogen were used to isolate the CD4+ and CD8+ T cell populations. These data were also filed under a second study, of yellow fever vaccine responses in identical twins. The other study reports the following: The T cell response to vaccination in identical twins was reported by the authors to appear partly convergent and partly personalized. The study precisely tracked vaccine-responding T cell clones in identical twins.

The sequence was obtained from a woman under 30 in good health. Input material: CD4+ T cells sorted from blood.

The nucleotides read TGCGCCAGCAGCTTGGAAGGCTACCCCCAAGAGACCCAGTACTTC. It is translated as CASSLEGYPQETQYF. In this chain, TRBV5-1 is recombined with TRBJ2-5; the D gene assignment is ambiguous. Trimming costs V 0 bases and J 1 base, and their ends lie 10 bases apart. Based on the germline V gene, the CDR1 and CDR2 sequences are SGHRS and YFSETQ. The CDR3 goes from the cysteine to the phenylalanine over 15 residues. CDR3 DNA only is kept here, 45 bases in frame from base 1.